This note documents a single T cell receptor (beta chain) sequence. Because the CDR3 is missing its conserved closing phenylalanine or tryptophan, this is likely a read error. CDR1 is SGHTA and CDR2 is FQGTGA in the germline V gene. The length of the CDR3 is 13 residues. This sample is drawn from a study of prognosis after radiotherapy for stage I lung cancer. Genomic DNA served as the source from which two-round multiplex PCR generated TCR beta CDR3 amplicons. Individual primers that were specific to each TRBV and TRBJ gene served in first-round PCR. TCRdb processed the multiplex PCR reads anew with MiXCR; each CDR3 protein has one entry. The profile shows 38,000 or so distinct CDR3 sequences, around a quarter of them singletons. Every patient was node-negative on CT and PET/CT and lacked prior chemotherapy, radiotherapy or other malignancies.

J is TRBJ2-5 and V is TRBV7-3; D remains ambiguous. The starting material was PBMCs, obtained before or after stereotactic body radiation therapy (not recorded which). The receptor was isolated from a donor aged 50 or older with non-small cell lung cancer. CDR3 nucleotide sequence: TGTGCAAGCAGGATTCCCCCACAAGAGACCCAGTACTTA. Amino acids: CASRIPPQETQYL.